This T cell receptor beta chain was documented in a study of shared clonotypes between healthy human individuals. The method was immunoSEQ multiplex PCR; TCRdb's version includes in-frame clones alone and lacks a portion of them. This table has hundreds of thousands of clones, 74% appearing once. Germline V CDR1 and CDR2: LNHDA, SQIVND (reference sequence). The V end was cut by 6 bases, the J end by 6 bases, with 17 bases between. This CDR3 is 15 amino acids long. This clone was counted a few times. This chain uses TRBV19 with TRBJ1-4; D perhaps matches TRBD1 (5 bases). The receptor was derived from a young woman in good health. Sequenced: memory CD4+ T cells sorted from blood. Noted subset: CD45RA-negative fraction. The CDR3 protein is CASRPDWTNYEKLFF. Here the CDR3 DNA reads TGTGCCAGTAGGCCGGATTGGACAAACTATGAAAAACTGTTTTTT. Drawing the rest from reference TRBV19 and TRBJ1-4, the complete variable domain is DGGITQSPKYLFRKEGQNVTLSCEQNLNHDAMYWYRQDPGQGLRLIYYSQIVNDFQKGDIAEGYSVSREKKESFPLTVTSAQKNPTAFYLCASRPDWTNYEKLFFGSGTQLSVL.